This is a list of T cell receptor beta chains from one sample in a study of T-cell reconstitution after alpha-beta-depleted transplantation in children. TCRdb reprocessed the PCR reads with MiXCR, giving one entry per CDR3 protein. The top ten hold around 2.8% of the sample, which has about 230,000 distinct CDR3 sequences, 12% seen once. The specimen comprised PBMCs from the stem cell graft donor, sampled from the stem cell graft. The receptors here all came from a human donor who donated a stem cell graft to a child with acute lymphoblastic leukemia. Both conserved end residues are part of each CDR3. The order of the fields is V gene, clone size, CDR3 protein. Clone size is given for some rows only: seen once, a few or many times, or a class if the clone is expanded.

v_call: TRBV28
clone_size: many
cdr3_aa: CASIGGGALNTEAFF

v_call: TRBV6-1
clone_size: many
cdr3_aa: CASSSTGSQETQYF

v_call: TRBV11-1
clone_size: many
cdr3_aa: CASSFDRAGGWSYNEQFF

v_call: TRBV5-5
clone_size: many
cdr3_aa: CASSLAVQDTQYF

v_call: TRBV12-3/TRBV12-4
clone_size: many
cdr3_aa: CASSATSGRVYEQYF

v_call: TRBV29-1
clone_size: .
cdr3_aa: CSVDPSGRADTQYF

v_call: TRBV7-8
clone_size: many
cdr3_aa: CASSSFRTGVGNTIYF

v_call: TRBV5-1
clone_size: many
cdr3_aa: CASSPGTSRNTGELFF

v_call: TRBV28
clone_size: many
cdr3_aa: CASSLRTDEQYF

v_call: TRBV5-1
clone_size: many
cdr3_aa: CASWTGLEGETQYF

v_call: TRBV7-8
clone_size: .
cdr3_aa: CASSLARGNQPQHF

v_call: TRBV9
clone_size: many
cdr3_aa: CASSVAQAGPLHF

v_call: TRBV7-3
clone_size: many
cdr3_aa: CASSLAPATGHEQFF

v_call: TRBV7-9
clone_size: many
cdr3_aa: CASSSPLGLARDTQYF

v_call: TRBV28
clone_size: many
cdr3_aa: CASSFQDAGTYEQYF

v_call: TRBV20-1
clone_size: many
cdr3_aa: CSAKSSGLAGFYEQYF

v_call: TRBV20-1
clone_size: many
cdr3_aa: CSARDWRERGYEQYF

v_call: TRBV7-2
clone_size: many
cdr3_aa: CASSLDGQINSPLHF

v_call: TRBV25-1
clone_size: .
cdr3_aa: CASSEYANTDTQYF

v_call: TRBV7-2
clone_size: many
cdr3_aa: CASSTGTSGNTIYF

v_call: TRBV7-2
clone_size: many
cdr3_aa: CASSPLALGREGAQYF

v_call: TRBV19
clone_size: .
cdr3_aa: CASSMYGTGDSGANVLTF

v_call: TRBV7-2
clone_size: medium-sized
cdr3_aa: CASSLWTPRTLAGPSYEQYF

v_call: TRBV3-1
clone_size: many
cdr3_aa: CASSQGTGRGQPQHF

v_call: TRBV7-6
clone_size: many
cdr3_aa: CASSPDRMQEAFF

v_call: TRBV12-3/TRBV12-4
clone_size: many
cdr3_aa: CASSLAGGKETQYF

v_call: TRBV3-1
clone_size: many
cdr3_aa: CASSQKGWGGARNEQFF